This TCR beta chain derives from a study of radiotherapy plus CTLA-4 blockade in lung cancer. In the study overall: Objective responses emerged in around 19% of patients, and roughly 28% attained disease control. Study-level points and caveats: In blood, after radiotherapy plus ipilimumab, tumor-derived TCR clones expanded. With interferon-beta, early dynamics of blood T cell clones were reported to best predict response.

The germline V gene encodes CDR1 SGHTA and CDR2 FQGTGA. V gave up 6 bases and J gave up 8 bases, with 14 bases separating them. The CDR3 length is 13 residues. Concerning this clone: No antigen is known for it.

Sequenced by immunoSEQ multiplex PCR; TCRdb stores in-frame clones only, minus some. The repertoire holds about 45,000 clones, with roughly 65% as singletons. The study gave focal radiation plus ipilimumab CTLA-4 blockade to patients with chemo-refractory metastatic non-small-cell lung cancer. The chain is built from TRBV7-3 and TRBJ2-1; no clear D. The source of this sequence is a human donor with non-small cell lung cancer who had a partial response to radiotherapy plus ipilimumab. The sequenced sample was peripheral blood, obtained from a patient treated with radiotherapy plus ipilimumab. The CDR3 DNA reads as TGTGCCAGCAGAAAAGAGGTTGGCGATGAGCAGTTCTTC. It encodes CASRKEVGDEQFF.